The T cell receptor beta chain described here comes from a study of T cells after yellow fever vaccination. This clonotype was seen ten or more times. The target antigen is unknown. TCRdb reprocessed the 5' RACE reads with MiXCR, giving one entry per CDR3 protein. The sample comprises some 160,000 distinct CDR3 sequences, approximately 6.7% of which are singletons, and roughly 2.5% rests with the top ten. Study results and caveats: In post-booster samples, most primary-vaccination clones reappeared (about 95% CD4, 88% CD8).

The CDR3 contains 16 residues. After removal of 1 base from V and 11 bases from J, the junction contained 15 bases not matched to a gene. Germline CDR1 SGHDT, CDR2 YYEEEE. The chain combines TRBV5-6 with TRBJ2-1; TRBD2 aligns across 7 bases. The TCR comes from a man between 18 and 35 years old who received the YFV17D yellow fever vaccine. Sequencing was performed on CD4+ T cells sorted from PBMCs, taken less than 6 days after the first yellow fever vaccination. The CDR3 protein is CASSLSLADGSSKQFF. In DNA, the CDR3 is TGTGCCAGCAGCTTGTCCCTAGCGGATGGATCCAGTAAGCAGTTCTTC.